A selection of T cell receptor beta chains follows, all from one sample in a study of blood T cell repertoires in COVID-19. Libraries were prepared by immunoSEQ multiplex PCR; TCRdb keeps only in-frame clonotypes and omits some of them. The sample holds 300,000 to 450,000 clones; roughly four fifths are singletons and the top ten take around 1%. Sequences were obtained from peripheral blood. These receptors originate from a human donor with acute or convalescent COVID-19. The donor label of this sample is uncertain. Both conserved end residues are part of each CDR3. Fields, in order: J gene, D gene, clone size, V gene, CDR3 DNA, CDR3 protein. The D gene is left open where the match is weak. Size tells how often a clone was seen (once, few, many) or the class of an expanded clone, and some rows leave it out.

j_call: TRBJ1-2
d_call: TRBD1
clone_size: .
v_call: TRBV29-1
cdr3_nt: TGCAGCGTTTCCCAGGGGGCGCGGTCTAATGGCTACACCTTC
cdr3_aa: CSVSQGARSNGYTF

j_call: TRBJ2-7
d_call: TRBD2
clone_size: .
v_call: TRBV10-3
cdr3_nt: TGTGCCATCAGTGAGAGCGGGGGCAGCTCCTACGAGCAGTACTTC
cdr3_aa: CAISESGGSSYEQYF

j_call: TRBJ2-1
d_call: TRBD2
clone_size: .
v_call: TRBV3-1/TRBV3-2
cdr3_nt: TGTGCCAGCAGCCAAGATCGGTCCGGGACTAGCTCGATGAATGAGCAGTTCTTC
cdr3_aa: CASSQDRSGTSSMNEQFF

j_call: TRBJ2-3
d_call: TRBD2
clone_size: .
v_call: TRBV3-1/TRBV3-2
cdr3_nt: TGTGCCAGCAGCCAAGATCTCCTAGCGGTTACAGATACGCAGTATTTT
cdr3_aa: CASSQDLLAVTDTQYF

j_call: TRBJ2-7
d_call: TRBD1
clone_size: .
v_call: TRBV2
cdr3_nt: TGTGCCAGCAGTGCCATAACCACAGGGGGCGACCCCTACGAGCAGTACTTC
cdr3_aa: CASSAITTGGDPYEQYF

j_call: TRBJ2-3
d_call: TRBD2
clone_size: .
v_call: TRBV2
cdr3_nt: TGTGCCAGCGCTCTAGCGGGGGGCACAGATACGCAGTATTTT
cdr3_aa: CASALAGGTDTQYF

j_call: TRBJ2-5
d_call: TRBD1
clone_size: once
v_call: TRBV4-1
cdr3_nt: TGCGCCAGCAGCCACGGGGACAGGGTCTTGCACGAGACCCAGTACTTC
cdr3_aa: CASSHGDRVLHETQYF

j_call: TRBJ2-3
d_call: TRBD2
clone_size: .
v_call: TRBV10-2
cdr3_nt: TGCGCCAGCAGTCGTGTGCCTAGCGGGGGGGCTTCAGATACGCAGTATTTT
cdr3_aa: CASSRVPSGGASDTQYF

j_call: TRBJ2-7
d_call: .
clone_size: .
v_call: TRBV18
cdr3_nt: TGTGCCAGCTCATTAACAGCCGCCGAGCAGTACTTC
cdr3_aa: CASSLTAAEQYF

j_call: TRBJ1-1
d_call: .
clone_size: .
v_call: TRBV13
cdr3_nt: TGTGCCAGCAGCCGACGAGGGAGGGTTAGTACTGAAGCTTTCTTT
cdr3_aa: CASSRRGRVSTEAFF

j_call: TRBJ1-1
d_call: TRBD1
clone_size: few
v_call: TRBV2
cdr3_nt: TGTGCCAGCTGCAGACAGGGGCCGAACACTGAAGCTTTCTTT
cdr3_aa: CASCRQGPNTEAFF

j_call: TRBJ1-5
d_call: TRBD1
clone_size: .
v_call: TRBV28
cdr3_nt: TGTGCCAGCACAGGGACAGGCTATAGCAATCAGCCCCAGCATTTT
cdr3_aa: CASTGTGYSNQPQHF

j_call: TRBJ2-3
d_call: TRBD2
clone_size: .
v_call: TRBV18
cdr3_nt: TGTGCCAGCTCACGGACTAGCGGGGGGCAAAACCCGAGGGATACGCAGTATTTT
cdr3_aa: CASSRTSGGQNPRDTQYF

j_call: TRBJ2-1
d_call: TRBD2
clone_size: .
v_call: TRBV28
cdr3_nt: TGTGCCAGCAGCCCTCCGCGGGGGGAGAGGCAGTTCTTC
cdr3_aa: CASSPPRGERQFF

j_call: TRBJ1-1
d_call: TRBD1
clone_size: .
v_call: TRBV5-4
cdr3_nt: TGTGCCAGCAGTCTGGACAGGGGATTCCCGGGAGCTTTCTTT
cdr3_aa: CASSLDRGFPGAFF

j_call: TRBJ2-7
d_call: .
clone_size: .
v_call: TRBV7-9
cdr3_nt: TGTGCCAGCAGCTTAGAAGAGGTCACCTACGAGCAGTACTTC
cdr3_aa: CASSLEEVTYEQYF

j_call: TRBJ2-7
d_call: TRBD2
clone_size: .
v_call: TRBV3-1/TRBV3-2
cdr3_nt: TGTGCCAGCAGCCTTCGGGGGGGCCGGAACGAGCAGTACTTC
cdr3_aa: CASSLRGGRNEQYF

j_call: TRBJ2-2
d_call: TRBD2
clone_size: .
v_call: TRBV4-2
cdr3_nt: TGTGCCAGCAGCCCTCCGGGACTAGCGGGAGGCGGGGAGCTGTTTTTT
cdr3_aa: CASSPPGLAGGGELFF

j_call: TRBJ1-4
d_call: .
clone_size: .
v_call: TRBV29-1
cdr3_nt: TGCAGCGTTGAGGACAGTGAAAAACTGTTTTTT
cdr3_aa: CSVEDSEKLFF

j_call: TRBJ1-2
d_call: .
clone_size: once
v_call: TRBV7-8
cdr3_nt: TGTGCCAGCAGCCCCGACAGCCTTTCCGGCTACACCTTC
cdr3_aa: CASSPDSLSGYTF

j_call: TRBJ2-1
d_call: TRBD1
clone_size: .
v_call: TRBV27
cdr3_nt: TGTGCCAGCAGAGAGACAGGGGCTACCTACAATGAGCAGTTCTTC
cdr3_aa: CASRETGATYNEQFF

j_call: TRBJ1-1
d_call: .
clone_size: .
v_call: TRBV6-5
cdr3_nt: TGTGCCAGCAGTTCAAGGGAGGGGAACACTGAAGCTTTCTTT
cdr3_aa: CASSSREGNTEAFF

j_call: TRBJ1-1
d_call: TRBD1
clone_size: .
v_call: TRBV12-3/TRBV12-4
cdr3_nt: TGTGCCAGCATCACAGGGGATACTGAAGCTTTCTTT
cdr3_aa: CASITGDTEAFF

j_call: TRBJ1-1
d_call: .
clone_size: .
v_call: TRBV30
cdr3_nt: TGTGCCTGGAGGGTCCCAGGCCGCAACACTGAAGCTTTCTTT
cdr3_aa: CAWRVPGRNTEAFF

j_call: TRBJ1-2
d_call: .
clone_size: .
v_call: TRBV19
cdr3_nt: TGTGCCAGTACCCTAGGGACATCGGGCTTCACCTTC
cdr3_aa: CASTLGTSGFTF

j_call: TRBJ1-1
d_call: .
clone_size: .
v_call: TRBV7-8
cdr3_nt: TGTGCCAGCAGCTCGACATGGAGGAGGGGGAACACTGAAGCTTTCTTT
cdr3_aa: CASSSTWRRGNTEAFF

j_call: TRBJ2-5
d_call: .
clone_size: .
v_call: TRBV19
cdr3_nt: TGTGCCAGTAGTTCGCAAACTAGTTTTGGAGAGACCCAGTACTTC
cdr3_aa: CASSSQTSFGETQYF

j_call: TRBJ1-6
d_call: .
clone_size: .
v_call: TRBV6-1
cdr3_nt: TGTGCCAGCAGTGAAAACCGGGGAGGCTCACCCCTCCACTTT
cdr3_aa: CASSENRGGSPLHF

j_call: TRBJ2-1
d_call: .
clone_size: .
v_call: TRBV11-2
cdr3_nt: TGTGCCAGCAGCTTAGAAGTGCGGGGCCATGAGCAGTTCTTC
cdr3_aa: CASSLEVRGHEQFF

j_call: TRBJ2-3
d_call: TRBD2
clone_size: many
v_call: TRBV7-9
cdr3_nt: TGTGCCAGCAGCCTTAGCGGGGGGTGGGCAGATACGCAGTATTTT
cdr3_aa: CASSLSGGWADTQYF

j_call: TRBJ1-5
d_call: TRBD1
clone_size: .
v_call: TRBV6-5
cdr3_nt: TGTGCCAGCAGGGGCTTTGACAGGGCCAATCAGCCCCAGCATTTT
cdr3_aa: CASRGFDRANQPQHF

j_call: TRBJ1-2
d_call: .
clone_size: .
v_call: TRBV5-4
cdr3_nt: TGTGCCAGCAGCTTCACGACAGGAGTATATGGCTACACCTTC
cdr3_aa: CASSFTTGVYGYTF

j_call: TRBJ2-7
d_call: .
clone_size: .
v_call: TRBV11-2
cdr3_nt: TGTGCCAGCAGCTTCGCCCGGGGGATCTACGAGCAGTACTTC
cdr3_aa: CASSFARGIYEQYF

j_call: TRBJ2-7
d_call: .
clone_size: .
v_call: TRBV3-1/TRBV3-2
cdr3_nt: TGTGCCAGCAGCCCAGGGTTCGACGAGCAGTACTTC
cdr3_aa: CASSPGFDEQYF

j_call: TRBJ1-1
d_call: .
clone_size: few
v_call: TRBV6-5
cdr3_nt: TGTGCCAGCAAGGGGAGGATGAACACTGAAGCTTTCTTT
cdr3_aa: CASKGRMNTEAFF

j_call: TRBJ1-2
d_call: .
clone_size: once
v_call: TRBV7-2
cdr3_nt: TGTGCCAGCAGCTTAGGACGACAGGTACATGGCTACACCTTC
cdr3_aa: CASSLGRQVHGYTF

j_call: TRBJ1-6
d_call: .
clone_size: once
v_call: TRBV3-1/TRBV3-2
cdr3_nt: TGTGCCAGCACCCTCGGGAAGTCCTATAATTCACCCCTCCACTTT
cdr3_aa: CASTLGKSYNSPLHF

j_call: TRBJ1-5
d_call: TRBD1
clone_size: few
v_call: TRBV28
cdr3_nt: TGTGCCAGCAGGGGGACAGAGGGTCCCTATAGCAATCAGCCCCAGCATTTT
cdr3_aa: CASRGTEGPYSNQPQHF

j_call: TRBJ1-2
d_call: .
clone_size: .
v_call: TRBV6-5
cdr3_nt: TGTGCCAGCAGCCTCTCTGGAGTCGGCTACACCTTC
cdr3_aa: CASSLSGVGYTF

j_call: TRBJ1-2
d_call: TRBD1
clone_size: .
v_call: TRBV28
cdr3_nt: TGTGCCAGCAGTTTAGAGGGCAGGGGGCTCTATGGCTACACCTTC
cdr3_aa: CASSLEGRGLYGYTF

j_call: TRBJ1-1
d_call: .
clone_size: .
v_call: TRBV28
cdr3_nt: TGTGCCAGCAGCGCCCTCGGACTGCCTCAAGCTTTCTTT
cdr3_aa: CASSALGLPQAFF

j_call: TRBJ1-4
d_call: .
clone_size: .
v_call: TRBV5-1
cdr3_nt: TGCGCCAGCAGCTTGGGGGGTATTGGGTCAGGGTCCAATGAAAAACTGTTTTTT
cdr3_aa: CASSLGGIGSGSNEKLFF

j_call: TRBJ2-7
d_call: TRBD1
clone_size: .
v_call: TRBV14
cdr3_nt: TGTGCCAGCAGCGGACAGGGAACCACCACCTACGAGCAGTACTTC
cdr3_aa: CASSGQGTTTYEQYF

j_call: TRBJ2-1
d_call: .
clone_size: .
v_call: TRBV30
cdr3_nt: TGTGCCTGGAATGGAGGGTTTAGCGGCCTGAACTACAATGAGCAGTTCTTC
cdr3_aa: CAWNGGFSGLNYNEQFF

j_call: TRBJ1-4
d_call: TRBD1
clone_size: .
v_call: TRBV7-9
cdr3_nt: TGTGCCAGCGGGGGGACAGGGGATAATAATGAAAAACTGTTTTTT
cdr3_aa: CASGGTGDNNEKLFF

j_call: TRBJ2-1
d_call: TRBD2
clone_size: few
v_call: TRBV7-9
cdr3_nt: TGTGCCAGCTTTGGGCGCGCGGGAGGAATCCACAATGAGCAGTTCTTC
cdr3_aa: CASFGRAGGIHNEQFF

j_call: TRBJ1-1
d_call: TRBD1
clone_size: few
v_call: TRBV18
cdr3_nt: TGTGCCAGCTCATTGACAGGGGACGAGAACACTGAAGCTTTCTTT
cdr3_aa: CASSLTGDENTEAFF

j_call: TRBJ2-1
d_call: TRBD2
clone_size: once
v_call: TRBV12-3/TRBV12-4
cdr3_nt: TGTGCCAGCAGTTTTGGACTAGTGGGTGAGCAGTTCTTC
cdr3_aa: CASSFGLVGEQFF

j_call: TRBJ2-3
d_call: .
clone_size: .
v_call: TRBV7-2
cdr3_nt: TGTGCCAGCAGCAGACAGAACACAGATACGCAGTATTTT
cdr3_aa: CASSRQNTDTQYF

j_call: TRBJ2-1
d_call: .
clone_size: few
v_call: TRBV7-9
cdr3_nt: TGTGCCAGCAGCTTTGACAGTCTTTCCTACAATGAGCAGTTCTTC
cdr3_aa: CASSFDSLSYNEQFF

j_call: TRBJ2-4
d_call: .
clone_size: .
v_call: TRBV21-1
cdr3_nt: TGTGCCAGCAGCAATAAACGTAATATTAGGCTAGCGGGGGGCCCCGTGGGTGACAAAAACATTCAGTACTTC
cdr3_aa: CASSNKRNIRLAGGPVGDKNIQYF

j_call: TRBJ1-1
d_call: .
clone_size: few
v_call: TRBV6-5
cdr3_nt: TGTGCCAGCAGTTACGAAACAGGCACTGAAGCTTTCTTT
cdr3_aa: CASSYETGTEAFF

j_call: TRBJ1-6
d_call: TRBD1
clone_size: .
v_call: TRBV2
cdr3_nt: TGTGCCAGCAGCGAAAGGTGGGGACAGGGGAATTCACCCCTCCACTTT
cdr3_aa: CASSERWGQGNSPLHF

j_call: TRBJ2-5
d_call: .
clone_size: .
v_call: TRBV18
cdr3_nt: TGTGCCAGCTCACCACTTGACAGTCAAGAGACCCAGTACTTC
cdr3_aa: CASSPLDSQETQYF

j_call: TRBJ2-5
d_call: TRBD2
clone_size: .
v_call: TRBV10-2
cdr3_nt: TGCGCCAGCAGTGAGGCTCAAACGGGGACTAGCGGGGGAAGGCATCGAGAGACCCAGTACTTC
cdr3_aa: CASSEAQTGTSGGRHRETQYF

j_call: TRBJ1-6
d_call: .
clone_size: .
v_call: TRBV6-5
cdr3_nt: TGTGCCAGCATGCCACAGACTAATTCACCCCTCCACTTT
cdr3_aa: CASMPQTNSPLHF